This is a list of T cell receptor beta chains from one sample in a study of T-cell memory formation after mild COVID-19. Each CDR3 protein is one row after TCRdb ran MiXCR on the 5' RACE reads. The data contain nearly 110,000 distinct CDR3 sequences, about 18% of them singletons. Input material: PBMCs or a T cell subset sorted from them (not recorded which). The receptor source for this set is an adult woman who had mild COVID-19 (a few samples of this study predate the infection). Cell type and time point are not known. The conserved cysteine and the conserved F or W are not part of the CDR3 here. The order of the fields is clone size, V gene, J gene, CDR3 protein. Only part of the rows carry a size: once, few, many, or a class if the clone is expanded.

clone size: NA
V gene: TRBV12-3/TRBV12-4
J gene: TRBJ1-2
CDR3 protein: ASSLREPDYGYT

clone size: NA
V gene: TRBV11-2
J gene: TRBJ2-1
CDR3 protein: ASSGPRRYNEQF

clone size: few
V gene: TRBV9
J gene: TRBJ2-2
CDR3 protein: ASSELFGDNTGELF

clone size: few
V gene: TRBV12-3/TRBV12-4
J gene: TRBJ1-2
CDR3 protein: ASSLWGAGYT

clone size: NA
V gene: TRBV7-8
J gene: TRBJ2-3
CDR3 protein: ASSSAHRTRGYTDTQY

clone size: few
V gene: TRBV20-1
J gene: TRBJ2-1
CDR3 protein: SAWTGSANEQF

clone size: few
V gene: TRBV20-1
J gene: TRBJ1-1
CDR3 protein: SARDWTGDPLNTEAF

clone size: few
V gene: TRBV6-6
J gene: TRBJ1-1
CDR3 protein: ASSYSGSHTEAF

clone size: NA
V gene: TRBV24-1
J gene: TRBJ2-3
CDR3 protein: ATEPGNTDTQY

clone size: NA
V gene: TRBV6-2/TRBV6-3
J gene: TRBJ2-2
CDR3 protein: ASSYEWGPGELF

clone size: NA
V gene: TRBV9
J gene: TRBJ2-1
CDR3 protein: ASSVAGQGASEQF

clone size: few
V gene: TRBV12-3/TRBV12-4
J gene: TRBJ1-1
CDR3 protein: ASSQARFLDELIEAF

clone size: NA
V gene: TRBV15
J gene: TRBJ2-1
CDR3 protein: ATSTGGGYNEQF

clone size: few
V gene: TRBV6-5
J gene: TRBJ1-1
CDR3 protein: ASSYRSYMNTEAF

clone size: few
V gene: TRBV5-6
J gene: TRBJ1-5
CDR3 protein: ASSLVAGQPQH

clone size: NA
V gene: TRBV2
J gene: TRBJ2-1
CDR3 protein: ASSGRQSHREQF

clone size: NA
V gene: TRBV12-3/TRBV12-4
J gene: TRBJ1-2
CDR3 protein: ASSSSTRTGVHGYT

clone size: few
V gene: TRBV9
J gene: TRBJ1-2
CDR3 protein: ASSLAPTGVIYGYT

clone size: few
V gene: TRBV4-1
J gene: TRBJ2-7
CDR3 protein: ASSHNRLRSSYEQY

clone size: NA
V gene: TRBV7-9
J gene: TRBJ2-7
CDR3 protein: ASSSQIAGPYEQY

clone size: NA
V gene: TRBV9
J gene: TRBJ2-2
CDR3 protein: ASSAPSRGGTGELF

clone size: few
V gene: TRBV6-4
J gene: TRBJ2-1
CDR3 protein: ASSESAPGGHEQF

clone size: NA
V gene: TRBV7-9
J gene: TRBJ2-1
CDR3 protein: ASVLEGGLYNEQF

clone size: few
V gene: TRBV29-1
J gene: TRBJ2-3
CDR3 protein: SVDDGASTDTQY

clone size: few
V gene: TRBV23-1
J gene: TRBJ1-1
CDR3 protein: ASSPGLNTEAF

clone size: medium-sized
V gene: TRBV12-3/TRBV12-4
J gene: TRBJ2-3
CDR3 protein: ASSTAGGKGDTQY

clone size: NA
V gene: TRBV4-1
J gene: TRBJ2-7
CDR3 protein: ASSQEGQHYEQY

clone size: few
V gene: TRBV7-9
J gene: TRBJ2-5
CDR3 protein: ASSPARVALGETQY

clone size: many
V gene: TRBV4-1
J gene: TRBJ2-7
CDR3 protein: ASSPVASSYEQY

clone size: few
V gene: TRBV12-3/TRBV12-4
J gene: TRBJ2-3
CDR3 protein: ASSLDRGLGGSTDTQY

clone size: NA
V gene: TRBV12-3/TRBV12-4
J gene: TRBJ1-2
CDR3 protein: ASSLSLLHGYT

clone size: few
V gene: TRBV6-2/TRBV6-3
J gene: TRBJ2-1
CDR3 protein: ASSYYGAGRELEQF

clone size: NA
V gene: TRBV12-3/TRBV12-4
J gene: TRBJ1-6
CDR3 protein: AIGGSYNSPLH

clone size: NA
V gene: TRBV29-1
J gene: TRBJ2-1
CDR3 protein: SFGGSGEQF

clone size: NA
V gene: TRBV6-4
J gene: TRBJ2-3
CDR3 protein: ASSERGATDTQY